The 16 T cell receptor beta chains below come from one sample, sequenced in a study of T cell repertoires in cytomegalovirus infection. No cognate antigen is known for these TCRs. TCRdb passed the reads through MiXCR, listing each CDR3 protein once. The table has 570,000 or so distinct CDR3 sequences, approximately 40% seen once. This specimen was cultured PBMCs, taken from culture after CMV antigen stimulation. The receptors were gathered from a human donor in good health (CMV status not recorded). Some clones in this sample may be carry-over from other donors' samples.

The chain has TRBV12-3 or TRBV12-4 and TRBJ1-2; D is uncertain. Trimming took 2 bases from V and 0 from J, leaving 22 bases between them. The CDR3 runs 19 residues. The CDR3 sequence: CASSLTKTAGQDPNYGYTF. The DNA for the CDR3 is TGTGCCAGCAGTTTAACGAAAACGGCAGGCCAGGACCCTAACTATGGCTACACCTTC.

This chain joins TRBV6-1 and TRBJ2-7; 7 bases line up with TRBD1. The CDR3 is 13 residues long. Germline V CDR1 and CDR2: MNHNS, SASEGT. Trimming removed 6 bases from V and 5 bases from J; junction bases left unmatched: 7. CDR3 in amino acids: CASRDRVRNEQYF. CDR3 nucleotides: TGTGCCAGCAGAGACAGGGTAAGGAACGAGCAGTACTTC.

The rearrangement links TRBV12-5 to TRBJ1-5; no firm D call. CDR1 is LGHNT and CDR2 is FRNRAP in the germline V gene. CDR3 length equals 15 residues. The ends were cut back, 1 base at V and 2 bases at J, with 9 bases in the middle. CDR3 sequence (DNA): TGTGCTAGTGGTTTGGGCACCTCGGGCAATCAGCCCCAGCATTTT. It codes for CASGLGTSGNQPQHF.

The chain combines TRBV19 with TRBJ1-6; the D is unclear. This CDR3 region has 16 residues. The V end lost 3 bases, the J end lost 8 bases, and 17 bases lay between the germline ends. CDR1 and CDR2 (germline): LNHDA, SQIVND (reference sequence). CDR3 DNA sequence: TGTGCCAGTAGTATTGGTGATTCTCAGATGGATTCACCCCTCCACTTT. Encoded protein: CASSIGDSQMDSPLHF.

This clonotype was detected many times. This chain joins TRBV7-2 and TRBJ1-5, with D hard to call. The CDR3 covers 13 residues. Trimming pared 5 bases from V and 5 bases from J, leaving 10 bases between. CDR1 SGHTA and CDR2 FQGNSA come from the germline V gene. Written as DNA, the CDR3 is TGTGCCAGCAGCCCCGACGGCTATCAGCCCCAGCATTTT. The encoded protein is CASSPDGYQPQHF.

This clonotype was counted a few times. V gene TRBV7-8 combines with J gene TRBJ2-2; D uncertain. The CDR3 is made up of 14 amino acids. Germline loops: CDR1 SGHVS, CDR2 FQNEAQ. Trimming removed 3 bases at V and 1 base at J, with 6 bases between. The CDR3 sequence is CASSFLRNTGELFF. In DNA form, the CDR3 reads TGTGCCAGCAGCTTCCTCAGGAACACCGGGGAGCTGTTTTTT.

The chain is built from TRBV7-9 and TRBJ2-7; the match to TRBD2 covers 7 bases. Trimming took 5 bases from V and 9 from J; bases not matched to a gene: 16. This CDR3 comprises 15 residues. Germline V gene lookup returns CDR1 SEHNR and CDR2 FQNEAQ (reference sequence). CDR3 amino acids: CASSVGEGRLSGQYF. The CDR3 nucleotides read TGTGCCAGCAGCGTCGGGGAGGGGAGGCTGAGTGGGCAGTACTTC.

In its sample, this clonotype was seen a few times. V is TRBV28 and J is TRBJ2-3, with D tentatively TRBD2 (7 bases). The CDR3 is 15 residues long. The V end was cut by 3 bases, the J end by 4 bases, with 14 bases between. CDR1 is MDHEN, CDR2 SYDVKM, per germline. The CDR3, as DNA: TGTGCCAGCAGTTTTCGGGGGGCGGTCGCAGATACGCAGTATTTT. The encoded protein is CASSFRGAVADTQYF.

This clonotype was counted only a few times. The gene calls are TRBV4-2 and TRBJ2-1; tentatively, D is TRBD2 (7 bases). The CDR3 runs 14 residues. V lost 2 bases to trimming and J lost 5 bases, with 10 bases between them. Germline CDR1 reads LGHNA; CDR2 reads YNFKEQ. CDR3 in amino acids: CASSQREGDNEQFF. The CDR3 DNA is TGTGCCAGCAGCCAAAGGGAGGGGGACAATGAGCAGTTCTTC.

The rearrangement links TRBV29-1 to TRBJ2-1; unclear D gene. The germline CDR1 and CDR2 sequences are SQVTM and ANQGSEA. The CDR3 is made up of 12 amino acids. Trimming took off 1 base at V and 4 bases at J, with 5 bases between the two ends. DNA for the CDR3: TGCAGCGTTGAAGCGAGATACAATGAGCAGTTCTTC. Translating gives CSVEARYNEQFF.

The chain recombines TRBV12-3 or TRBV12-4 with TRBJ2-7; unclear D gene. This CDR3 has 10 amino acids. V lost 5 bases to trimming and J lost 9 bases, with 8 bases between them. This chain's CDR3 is CASSPTAQYF. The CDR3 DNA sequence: TGTGCCAGCAGTCCCACGGCGCAGTACTTC.

The CDR3 spells CPGRGGTDTQYF. Written as DNA, the CDR3 is TGTCCTGGGCGGGGGGGAACAGATACGCAGTATTTT. The gene calls are TRBV19 and TRBJ2-3; 9 bases agree with TRBD2. CDR1 is LNHDA, CDR2 SQIVND, per germline (reference sequence). This CDR3 contains 12 residues.

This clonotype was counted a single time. The CDR3 region is CASSETGLTNNEQFF. CDR3 bases: TGCGCCAGCAGCGAAACGGGACTAACTAACAATGAGCAGTTCTTC. This sequence joins TRBV5-1 and TRBJ2-1, with TRBD2 matching 7 bases. The V gene's germline CDR1 is SGHRS and CDR2 YFSETQ. The length of the CDR3 is 15 residues. V trimming: 4 bases; J trimming: 5 bases; junction bases outside the gene matches: 9.

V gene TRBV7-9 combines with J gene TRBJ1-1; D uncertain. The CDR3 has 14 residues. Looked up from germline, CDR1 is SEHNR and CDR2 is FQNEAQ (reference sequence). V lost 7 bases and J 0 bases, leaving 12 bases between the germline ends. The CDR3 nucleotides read TGTGCCAGCAAGCAGAGGGAAGTGAACACTGAAGCTTTCTTT. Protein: CASKQREVNTEAFF.

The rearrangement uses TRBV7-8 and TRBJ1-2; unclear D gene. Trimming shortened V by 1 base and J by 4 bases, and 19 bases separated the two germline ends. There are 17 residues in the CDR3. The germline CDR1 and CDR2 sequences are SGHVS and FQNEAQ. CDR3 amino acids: CASSLGLGQASGYGYTF. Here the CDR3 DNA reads TGTGCCAGCAGCTTAGGTTTGGGCCAGGCTTCCGGCTATGGCTACACCTTC. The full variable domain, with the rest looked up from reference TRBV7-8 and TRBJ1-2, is GAGVSQSPRYKVAKRGQDVALRCDPISGHVSLFWYQQALGQGPEFLTYFQNEAQLDKSGLPSDRFFAERPEGSVSTLKIQRTQQEDSAVYLCASSLGLGQASGYGYTFGSGTRLTVV.

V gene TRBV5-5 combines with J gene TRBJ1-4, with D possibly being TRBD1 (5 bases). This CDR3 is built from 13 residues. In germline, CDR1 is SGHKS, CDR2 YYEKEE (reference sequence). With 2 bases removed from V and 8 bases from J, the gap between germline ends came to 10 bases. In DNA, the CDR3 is TGTGCCAGCAGCTTTGATCCAGGGGAAAAACTGTTTTTT. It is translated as CASSFDPGEKLFF.